The next 2 T cell receptor beta chains were all read from a single sample in a study of T cells in localized non-small cell lung cancer. Sequencing used immunoSEQ multiplex PCR; TCRdb keeps in-frame clones, though not all of them. The sample shows tens of thousands of clones, approximately 94% of them seen only once. The input for sequencing was peripheral blood, taken before any cancer treatment. The source is a woman aged 35 to 75 with stage I lung adenocarcinoma.

The chain employs TRBV19 and TRBJ1-3, with D tentatively TRBD1 (6 bases). This CDR3 is 15 amino acids long. The germline V gene has CDR1 LNHDA and CDR2 SQIVND (reference sequence). V was cut by 8 bases and J by 0 bases, with 14 bases left in between. CDR3 coding DNA: TGTGCCAGTCACCCCACAGGGAGCTCTGGAAACACCATATATTTT. This codes for CASHPTGSSGNTIYF.

V and J are TRBV28 and TRBJ2-7, with TRBD1 identical over 11 bases. This CDR3 has 14 residues. Trimming took 8 bases from V and 5 from J; bases not matched to a gene: 8. CDR1 and CDR2 (germline): MDHEN, SYDVKM. The CDR3 sequence: CASSGQGAGNEQYF. For the CDR3, the DNA is TGTGCCAGCTCCGGACAGGGGGCTGGGAACGAGCAGTACTTC.